This paragraph reports one T cell receptor beta chain. The data derive from a study of blood T cell repertoires in COVID-19. Study-level background: Sites across the United States, Italy and Spain contributed samples from acute and convalescent COVID-19.

Each participant's cohort was designated according to participant-reported clinical history. Two consecutive negative NP/OP PCR tests, clearance, or resolved symptoms defined Cohort 3 recovery. Per the original data handling: Using reference gene primer amplification, nucleated cell counts were estimated. Repertoires were generated with immunoSEQ multiplex PCR, while TCRdb's copy carries only in-frame clones and drops some. Clonal size and the V and J genes are those of that table, whereas D and trimming came from the DNA. Here the sample spans over 300,000 clones, over 75% being singletons. Sequencing input: PBMCs or T cells enriched from blood (not recorded which). The receptor was derived from a woman aged 40 to 50 who had recovered from COVID-19.

The CDR3 DNA is TGTGCCAGCAGTGCAAGCGCGGTGGGAGCAGCGGAAAATGAGCAGTTCTTC. It yields the protein CASSASAVGAAENEQFF. V is TRBV2 and J is TRBJ2-1; TRBD2 is a possible D gene (5 bases). This CDR3 has 17 residues. The germline V gene has CDR1 SNHLY and CDR2 FYNNEI. V was cut by 4 bases and J by 7 bases, with 23 bases left in between.